This record covers a single TCR beta chain. Its specificity is not known. The sample has other DNA sequences that encode this CDR3 too. This sample was included in a study of shared clonotypes between healthy human individuals. Using immunoSEQ multiplex PCR, the repertoire was profiled, and TCRdb retains in-frame clones only, with some absent. Of 1,500,000 or so clones in the sample, roughly 98.5% were seen once. Study results and caveats: Sequencing depth was expected to affect clonotype sharing among donors.

The CDR3 length is 15 residues. V was pared by 3 bases and J by 2 bases, with 2 bases of the junction left unmatched. Germline CDR1 and CDR2: LNHDA and SQIVND (reference sequence). The receptor was isolated from a man aged 25-40 years in good health. The chain has TRBV19 and TRBJ2-3; 10 nucleotides agree with TRBD2. Material: naive CD4+ T cells sorted from blood. Subset defined: CD45RA+ positively selected. The CDR3 protein is CASSILAGATDTQYF. The CDR3 DNA reads TGTGCCAGTAGTATCCTAGCGGGAGCCACAGATACGCAGTATTTT.